Below, 4 T cell receptor beta chains from the same sample are listed, as sequenced in a study of T cell repertoires in cytomegalovirus infection. One entry per CDR3 protein, called by TCRdb with MiXCR from the reads. The data contain around 450,000 distinct CDR3 sequences, roughly a third of them singletons. Sample: PBMCs. The receptors derive from a human donor in good health (CMV status not recorded). Some clones in this sample may be carry-over from other donors' samples.

This clonotype was seen a few times. The chain employs TRBV5-1 and TRBJ1-6, with TRBD1 matching 7 bases. This CDR3 has 15 amino acids. The V segment lost 0 bases and the J segment 9 bases; nucleotides outside the gene matches: 6. Germline CDR1 reads SGHRS; CDR2 reads YFSETQ. CDR3 sequence reads: CASSLGRQGFSPLHF. In DNA form, the CDR3 reads TGCGCCAGCAGCTTGGGGCGACAGGGATTTTCACCCCTCCACTTT.

J is TRBJ2-3 and V is TRBV7-8, with D unresolved. Trimming left V 4 bases short and J 6 bases short, with 8 bases between. The CDR3 extends over 12 amino acids. The germline gives CDR1 SGHVS, CDR2 FQNEAQ. Here the CDR3 DNA reads TGTGCCAGCAGCTCCCGTTTGGATACGCAGTATTTT. It translates to CASSSRLDTQYF. Complete variable domain (other parts from reference TRBV7-8 and TRBJ2-3): GAGVSQSPRYKVAKRGQDVALRCDPISGHVSLFWYQQALGQGPEFLTYFQNEAQLDKSGLPSDRFFAERPEGSVSTLKIQRTQQEDSAVYLCASSSRLDTQYFGPGTRLTVL.

The chain links TRBV6-2 or TRBV6-3 to TRBJ1-1; 8 positions match TRBD1. V shed 2 bases and J 5 bases; nucleotides not matched to a gene: 7. This CDR3 comprises 15 residues. CDR1 and CDR2 from the germline V gene are MNHEY and SVGEGT. CDR3 amino acids: CASSYTGGVGTEAFF. The CDR3 nucleotides read TGTGCCAGCAGTTACACAGGGGGAGTAGGAACTGAAGCTTTCTTT.

This clonotype has only a few counts. In DNA form, the CDR3 reads TGCGCCAGCAGCCAAGGGGAAGGGGCAGGGGGTTCACCCCTCCACTTT. It encodes CASSQGEGAGGSPLHF. The chain employs TRBV4-3 and TRBJ1-6; 7 bases fit TRBD1. The CDR3 sequence is 16 residues long. Germline V gene lookup returns CDR1 LGHNA and CDR2 YSLEER. V trimming: 1 base; J trimming: 9 bases; junction bases outside the gene matches: 9.